This T cell receptor beta chain is from a study of blood T cell repertoires in COVID-19. V shed 2 bases and J 1 base; nucleotides not matched to a gene: 9. The germline CDR1 and CDR2 sequences are MNHEY and SMNVEV (reference sequence). This CDR3 has 17 amino acids. Here immunoSEQ multiplex PCR was the method, and the copy in TCRdb shows in-frame clones only, minus some. The sample includes about 180,000 clones, 84% of them seen just once. The sequenced sample consisted of peripheral blood. This clonotype was obtained from a man aged 18 to 30 with active or convalescent COVID-19. The chain has TRBV27 and TRBJ2-7, with 9 bases aligning to TRBD2. The CDR3 sequence: CASSLDVAGGRSYEQYF. CDR3 sequence (DNA): TGTGCCAGCAGTTTAGATGTCGCGGGAGGGCGGTCCTACGAGCAGTACTTC.